The rows below give T cell receptor beta chains drawn from one sample of a study of cytomegalovirus exposure and HLA in healthy donors. Sequencing was performed with immunoSEQ multiplex PCR; in TCRdb, only in-frame clones are kept and a portion is missing. Counted here are hundreds of thousands of clones, approximately 90% occurring once; the ten biggest clones make up 0.95% to 1.1%. The material sequenced was PBMCs. These TCRs come from a young woman in good health and CMV-seronegative. Each CDR3 is given with its conserved first and last residue. Each record gives: CDR3 DNA, CDR3 protein, J gene, V gene, clone size, D gene. A D gene is named only where the DNA matches it firmly. The size entry is marked missing in some rows and otherwise reads once, few, many or a size class.

CDR3nt: TGTGCCAGCAGTCCGGGAGCGGGACAGGGGTTGAATGAGCAGTTCTTC
CDR3aa: CASSPGAGQGLNEQFF
j_gene: TRBJ2-1
v_gene: TRBV27
abundance: -
d_gene: TRBD1

CDR3nt: TGTGCCAGCAGGTCCGGGACACCCCATTTGGGCTACACCTTC
CDR3aa: CASRSGTPHLGYTF
j_gene: TRBJ1-2
v_gene: TRBV2
abundance: -
d_gene: -

CDR3nt: TGTGCCAGCAGTGACTGGCAGGCGAGCTATGGCTACACCTTC
CDR3aa: CASSDWQASYGYTF
j_gene: TRBJ1-2
v_gene: TRBV6-1
abundance: -
d_gene: -

CDR3nt: TGTGCCAGTACCAGAGGGGCGGGAGGTGCTACCTACAATGAGCAGTTCTTC
CDR3aa: CASTRGAGGATYNEQFF
j_gene: TRBJ2-1
v_gene: TRBV19
abundance: -
d_gene: TRBD2

CDR3nt: TGTGCCAGCAGCGTTGAGTCCTCTGGAAACACCATATATTTT
CDR3aa: CASSVESSGNTIYF
j_gene: TRBJ1-3
v_gene: TRBV9
abundance: -
d_gene: -

CDR3nt: TGCGCCAGCAGCTTCCAGGGGGCGAGTGAGCAGTACTTC
CDR3aa: CASSFQGASEQYF
j_gene: TRBJ2-7
v_gene: TRBV5-1
abundance: -
d_gene: TRBD1

CDR3nt: TGTGCCAGCAGCCCCCGGCCGGGACTAGCGGGGGGGCTTAGGATAAAAGAGACCCAGTACTTC
CDR3aa: CASSPRPGLAGGLRIKETQYF
j_gene: TRBJ2-5
v_gene: TRBV7-6
abundance: -
d_gene: TRBD2

CDR3nt: TGTGCCAGTAGTGACCCGGGACACCCTATGAACACTGAAGCTTTCTTT
CDR3aa: CASSDPGHPMNTEAFF
j_gene: TRBJ1-1
v_gene: TRBV19
abundance: -
d_gene: -

CDR3nt: TGTGCCAGCAGTTACACACCGACAGGGTCAGATACGCAGTATTTT
CDR3aa: CASSYTPTGSDTQYF
j_gene: TRBJ2-3
v_gene: TRBV6-5
abundance: -
d_gene: TRBD1

CDR3nt: TGTGCCAGTAGTACAGACAGGGCTAACTATGGCTACACCTTC
CDR3aa: CASSTDRANYGYTF
j_gene: TRBJ1-2
v_gene: TRBV19
abundance: -
d_gene: TRBD1

CDR3nt: TGCGCCAGCAGTGTCGGACTAGCGGAAACCTACGAGCAGTACTTC
CDR3aa: CASSVGLAETYEQYF
j_gene: TRBJ2-7
v_gene: TRBV10-1
abundance: -
d_gene: TRBD2

CDR3nt: TGTGCCAGCTCACCAGTCCTAGCGGGGGCGAACACCGGGGAGCTGTTTTTT
CDR3aa: CASSPVLAGANTGELFF
j_gene: TRBJ2-2
v_gene: TRBV18
abundance: -
d_gene: TRBD2

CDR3nt: TGCGCCAGCGGAGATGGGTCGGGGGAGACCCAGTACTTC
CDR3aa: CASGDGSGETQYF
j_gene: TRBJ2-5
v_gene: TRBV5-1
abundance: -
d_gene: -

CDR3nt: TGTGCCAGCAGTCTGCGACAGGTAAATCACGAGCAGTACTTC
CDR3aa: CASSLRQVNHEQYF
j_gene: TRBJ2-7
v_gene: TRBV27
abundance: -
d_gene: -

CDR3nt: TGTGCCAGCAGTGCACTAGGGAACACTGAAGCTTTCTTT
CDR3aa: CASSALGNTEAFF
j_gene: TRBJ1-1
v_gene: TRBV6-6
abundance: -
d_gene: -

CDR3nt: TGTGCCAGCAGCTTATGGGCTACAGGGGAGCTGTTTTTT
CDR3aa: CASSLWATGELFF
j_gene: TRBJ2-2
v_gene: TRBV7-8
abundance: -
d_gene: -

CDR3nt: TGTGCCAGCAGCTTCTCAGGGCTGAGCACTGAAGCTTTCTTT
CDR3aa: CASSFSGLSTEAFF
j_gene: TRBJ1-1
v_gene: TRBV7-2
abundance: -
d_gene: -

CDR3nt: TGTGCCAGCAGCGAATTTCAGGGGAGGGGAGAAGAAAAACTGTTTTTT
CDR3aa: CASSEFQGRGEEKLFF
j_gene: TRBJ1-4
v_gene: TRBV5-8
abundance: -
d_gene: -

CDR3nt: TGTGCCAGCAGAACACAGGATTCACCCCTCCACTTT
CDR3aa: CASRTQDSPLHF
j_gene: TRBJ1-6
v_gene: TRBV7-9
abundance: -
d_gene: -

CDR3nt: TGTGCCAGCAGTTCAGGGGCGGAAGATACGCAGTATTTT
CDR3aa: CASSSGAEDTQYF
j_gene: TRBJ2-3
v_gene: TRBV28
abundance: -
d_gene: -

CDR3nt: TGTGCCAGCAGCGTACTTGGGGCCGGAGAGCTGTTTTTT
CDR3aa: CASSVLGAGELFF
j_gene: TRBJ2-2
v_gene: TRBV9
abundance: -
d_gene: -

CDR3nt: TGTGCCAGCAGTTGGGGACAAGCACTTTGGGTCTACACCTTC
CDR3aa: CASSWGQALWVYTF
j_gene: TRBJ1-2
v_gene: TRBV6-5
abundance: -
d_gene: -

CDR3nt: TGCGCCAGCAGCCGAACAGGGGGGTACGATCAGCCCCAGCATTTT
CDR3aa: CASSRTGGYDQPQHF
j_gene: TRBJ1-5
v_gene: TRBV5-1
abundance: -
d_gene: TRBD1

CDR3nt: TGTGCCAGCAGCTTAGATGGGACAGACTCCTACGAGCAGTACTTC
CDR3aa: CASSLDGTDSYEQYF
j_gene: TRBJ2-7
v_gene: TRBV7-2
abundance: -
d_gene: TRBD1

CDR3nt: TGTGCCAGCAGTTCCCCTGACAGGGGCCCGAACACTGAAGCTTTCTTT
CDR3aa: CASSSPDRGPNTEAFF
j_gene: TRBJ1-1
v_gene: TRBV6-5
abundance: -
d_gene: TRBD1

CDR3nt: TGTGCCAGCAGCTTAGGGCGGTGGAGCACAGATACGCAGTATTTT
CDR3aa: CASSLGRWSTDTQYF
j_gene: TRBJ2-3
v_gene: TRBV7-6
abundance: -
d_gene: -

CDR3nt: TGTGCCAGCAGCTTCCAGGGTATGAATGAGCAGTTCTTC
CDR3aa: CASSFQGMNEQFF
j_gene: TRBJ2-1
v_gene: TRBV11-1
abundance: -
d_gene: -

CDR3nt: TGTGCCAGCAGTCCGTGGGGCGAAGTAAACACTGAAGCTTTCTTT
CDR3aa: CASSPWGEVNTEAFF
j_gene: TRBJ1-1
v_gene: TRBV6-6
abundance: few
d_gene: -

CDR3nt: TGTGCCAGTAGTATGGCACTAGCGGGAGGTGAGACCCAGTACTTC
CDR3aa: CASSMALAGGETQYF
j_gene: TRBJ2-5
v_gene: TRBV19
abundance: few
d_gene: TRBD2

CDR3nt: TGTGCCAGCAGCTTAGGAGACAGGCCGCTAGAGCAGTTCTTC
CDR3aa: CASSLGDRPLEQFF
j_gene: TRBJ2-1
v_gene: TRBV7-6
abundance: -
d_gene: -

CDR3nt: TGTGCCAGCAGGCGTGGGTCGGGGGGCTATGAGTACCGAGGGGAGACCCAGTACTTC
CDR3aa: CASRRGSGGYEYRGETQYF
j_gene: TRBJ2-5
v_gene: TRBV11-2
abundance: -
d_gene: -

CDR3nt: TGCGCCAGCAGCCAAGATTCAATCTCAGGTAACACTGAAGCTTTCTTT
CDR3aa: CASSQDSISGNTEAFF
j_gene: TRBJ1-1
v_gene: TRBV4-1
abundance: once
d_gene: -

CDR3nt: TGTGCCAGCAGTTTATCCGGGACTAGGTCCTACGAGCAGTACTTC
CDR3aa: CASSLSGTRSYEQYF
j_gene: TRBJ2-7
v_gene: TRBV6-1
abundance: -
d_gene: TRBD2

CDR3nt: TGTGCCAGCATTAAGGACAGCTACTCCTATGGCTACACCTTC
CDR3aa: CASIKDSYSYGYTF
j_gene: TRBJ1-2
v_gene: TRBV6-1
abundance: -
d_gene: -

CDR3nt: TGCGCCAGCAGCCAAGGTTTCTGGGATCCTAGGGGAATATGGACAGATACGCAGTATTTT
CDR3aa: CASSQGFWDPRGIWTDTQYF
j_gene: TRBJ2-3
v_gene: TRBV4-1
abundance: -
d_gene: -

CDR3nt: TGTGCCAGCAGCTTTGCGGGGAATATGCAGCCCCAGCATTTT
CDR3aa: CASSFAGNMQPQHF
j_gene: TRBJ1-5
v_gene: TRBV5-6
abundance: -
d_gene: -

CDR3nt: TGCGCCAGCAGCTGGGGACAGGTGAACACTGAAGCTTTCTTT
CDR3aa: CASSWGQVNTEAFF
j_gene: TRBJ1-1
v_gene: TRBV5-1
abundance: -
d_gene: TRBD1

CDR3nt: TGCGCCAGCAGCACAACCCGGGACAGGCCCTACGAGCAGTACTTC
CDR3aa: CASSTTRDRPYEQYF
j_gene: TRBJ2-7
v_gene: TRBV5-1
abundance: -
d_gene: TRBD1

CDR3nt: TGTGCCAGCAGTTACTCGTACCAGGTGAACACTGAAGCTTTCTTT
CDR3aa: CASSYSYQVNTEAFF
j_gene: TRBJ1-1
v_gene: TRBV6-5
abundance: -
d_gene: -

CDR3nt: TGCGCCAGCAGCTTGTTCCCAAGCGGGAATGGAGAGACCCAGTACTTC
CDR3aa: CASSLFPSGNGETQYF
j_gene: TRBJ2-5
v_gene: TRBV5-1
abundance: -
d_gene: TRBD2

CDR3nt: TGTGCCAGCAGCCGTACAGGGTCCATTGAGGCTTTCTTT
CDR3aa: CASSRTGSIEAFF
j_gene: TRBJ1-1
v_gene: TRBV11-2
abundance: -
d_gene: -

CDR3nt: TGTGCCAGCAAAAACACGACTGGGACAGCGAACTATGGCTACACCTTC
CDR3aa: CASKNTTGTANYGYTF
j_gene: TRBJ1-2
v_gene: TRBV7-9
abundance: once
d_gene: TRBD1

CDR3nt: TGCGCCAGCAGCCCGGGGATAGGAGGTCAGCCCCAGCATTTT
CDR3aa: CASSPGIGGQPQHF
j_gene: TRBJ1-5
v_gene: TRBV5-1
abundance: once
d_gene: -

CDR3nt: TGTGCCAGCAGTCTAACGGGACACGGACCCTACGAGCAGTACTTC
CDR3aa: CASSLTGHGPYEQYF
j_gene: TRBJ2-7
v_gene: TRBV27
abundance: -
d_gene: -

CDR3nt: TGTGCCACCAGCAGAAAGGGACTAGCGGGAGTAGGTGAGCAGTTCTTC
CDR3aa: CATSRKGLAGVGEQFF
j_gene: TRBJ2-1
v_gene: TRBV15
abundance: -
d_gene: TRBD2

CDR3nt: TGTGCCAGCAGCATCGGACAGGGCTTTGGAAACACCATATATTTT
CDR3aa: CASSIGQGFGNTIYF
j_gene: TRBJ1-3
v_gene: TRBV9
abundance: -
d_gene: TRBD1

CDR3nt: TGTGCCAGCAGCCAACCGGCGGGCCCAACTAACTATGGCTACACCTTC
CDR3aa: CASSQPAGPTNYGYTF
j_gene: TRBJ1-2
v_gene: TRBV5-6
abundance: -
d_gene: -

CDR3nt: TGCAGCGTTTCTGGGGGGGTCTTTGACTACGAGCAGTACTTC
CDR3aa: CSVSGGVFDYEQYF
j_gene: TRBJ2-7
v_gene: TRBV29-1
abundance: -
d_gene: TRBD2

CDR3nt: TGTGCCAGCAGCAAAGGACCGGGACAGGTAAGATATAATTCACCCCTCCACTTT
CDR3aa: CASSKGPGQVRYNSPLHF
j_gene: TRBJ1-6
v_gene: TRBV21-1
abundance: -
d_gene: -

CDR3nt: TGTGCCAGCAGCCGCTCCGGACAGGGGCCTGAAGCTTTCTTT
CDR3aa: CASSRSGQGPEAFF
j_gene: TRBJ1-1
v_gene: TRBV7-2
abundance: -
d_gene: TRBD1

CDR3nt: TGTGCCAGCAGTTACTCGATAGGGGGTAGCACAGATACGCAGTATTTT
CDR3aa: CASSYSIGGSTDTQYF
j_gene: TRBJ2-3
v_gene: TRBV6-5
abundance: -
d_gene: -

CDR3nt: TGCGCCAGCAGCGGACGGGGGGGGATCTACAATGAGCAGTTCTTC
CDR3aa: CASSGRGGIYNEQFF
j_gene: TRBJ2-1
v_gene: TRBV4-3
abundance: once
d_gene: TRBD2